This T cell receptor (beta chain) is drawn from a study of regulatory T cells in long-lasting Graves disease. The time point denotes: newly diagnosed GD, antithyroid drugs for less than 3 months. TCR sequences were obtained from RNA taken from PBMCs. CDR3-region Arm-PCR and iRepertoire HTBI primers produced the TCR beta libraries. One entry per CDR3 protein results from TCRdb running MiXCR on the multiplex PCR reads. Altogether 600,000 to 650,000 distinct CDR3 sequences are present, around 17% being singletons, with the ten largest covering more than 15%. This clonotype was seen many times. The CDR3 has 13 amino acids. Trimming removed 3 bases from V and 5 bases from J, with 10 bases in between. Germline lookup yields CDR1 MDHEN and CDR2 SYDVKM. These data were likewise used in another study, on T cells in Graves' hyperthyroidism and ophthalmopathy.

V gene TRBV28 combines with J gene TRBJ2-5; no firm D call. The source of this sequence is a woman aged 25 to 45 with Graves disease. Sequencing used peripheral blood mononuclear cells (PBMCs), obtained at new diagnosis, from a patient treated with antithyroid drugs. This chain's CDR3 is CASSFLPGETQYF. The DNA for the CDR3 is TGTGCCAGCAGTTTCCTACCGGGTGAGACCCAGTACTTC.